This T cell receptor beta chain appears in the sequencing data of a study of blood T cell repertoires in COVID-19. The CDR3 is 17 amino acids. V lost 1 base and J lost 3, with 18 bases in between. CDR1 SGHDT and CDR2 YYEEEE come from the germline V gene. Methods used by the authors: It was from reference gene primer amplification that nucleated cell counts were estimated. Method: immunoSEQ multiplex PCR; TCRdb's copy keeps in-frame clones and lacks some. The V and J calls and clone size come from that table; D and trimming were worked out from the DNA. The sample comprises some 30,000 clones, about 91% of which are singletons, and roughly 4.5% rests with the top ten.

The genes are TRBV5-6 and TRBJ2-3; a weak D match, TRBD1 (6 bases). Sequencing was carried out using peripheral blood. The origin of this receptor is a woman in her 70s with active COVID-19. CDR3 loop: CASSLYGDPDRTDTQYF. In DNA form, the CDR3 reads TGTGCCAGCAGCTTGTATGGGGACCCGGACAGAACAGATACGCAGTATTTT.